The 10 T cell receptor beta chains below come from one sample, sequenced in a study of a mutant IDH1 vaccine in newly diagnosed glioma (dated by TCRdb to the early 2020s). Libraries were made using the immunoSEQ multiplex PCR assay. TCRdb holds this immuneACCESS table with in-frame rearrangements only. Some clones are missing; in checked studies, unresolved V genes explain under half, and the rest has no known cause. Counted in this sample were about 60,000 clones; around 84% of them appeared once. Around 4.6% of the sample rests with the top ten. For these TCRs, the target antigens are not known. The sample's time point, from its label and the paper: week 35, safety follow-up. Each vaccine dose was 300 ug of a 20-mer mutant IDH1 peptide in Montanide, given subcutaneously with topical imiquimod. This sample comprised PBMCs, obtained from a glioma patient whose treatment included an IDH1 peptide vaccine. These receptors were obtained from a man under 40 with glioma.

This clone was seen only once. The chain combines TRBV19 with TRBJ2-1; D might be TRBD2 (5 bases). V lost 3 bases to trimming and J lost 9 bases, with 18 bases between them. The CDR3 extends over 15 amino acids. From germline, CDR1 is LNHDA and CDR2 SQIVND (reference sequence). CDR3 sequence (DNA): TGTGCCAGTAGTATTAAGATGGGGAGCCCCGGTGAGCAGTTCTTC. Its protein product is CASSIKMGSPGEQFF. The full variable domain, with the rest looked up from reference TRBV19 and TRBJ2-1, is DGGITQSPKYLFRKEGQNVTLSCEQNLNHDAMYWYRQDPGQGLRLIYYSQIVNDFQKGDIAEGYSVSREKKESFPLTVTSAQKNPTAFYLCASSIKMGSPGEQFFGPGTRLTVL.

CDR3 residues: CASSPTENYGYTF. CDR3 DNA sequence: TGCGCCAGCAGTCCGACAGAAAACTATGGCTACACCTTC. The V and J genes are TRBV4-1 and TRBJ1-2, with a tentative D call TRBD1 (5 bases). V lost 6 bases to trimming and J lost 2 bases, with 10 bases between them. CDR1 is MGHRA, CDR2 YSYEKL, per germline. The CDR3 contains 13 residues.

The genes are TRBV10-3 and TRBJ1-1; 10 bases align to TRBD1. The CDR3 covers 15 residues. Germline V gene sequence: CDR1 ENHRY, CDR2 SYGVKD. The V and J ends lost 0 bases and 5 bases, in that order; junction bases with no gene match: 3. The CDR3 loop is CAISESDRGGTEAFF. The CDR3 DNA reads as TGTGCCATCAGTGAGTCGGACAGGGGGGGGACTGAAGCTTTCTTT.

This chain uses TRBV6-1 with TRBJ1-2; no definite D call. CDR1 is MNHNS and CDR2 is SASEGT in the germline V gene. The V end was cut by 5 bases, the J end by 7 bases, with 20 bases between. The CDR3 totals 15 residues. The DNA for the CDR3 is TGTGCCAGCAGTCGAAGGGAAGTGGGTGGGTCTGGCTACACCTTC. It translates to CASSRREVGGSGYTF.

V gene TRBV2 combines with J gene TRBJ1-5; 9 bases are shared with TRBD1. V was clipped by 9 bases and J by 2 bases; unmatched bases: 8. Germline V CDR1 and CDR2: SNHLY, FYNNEI. The CDR3 has 15 residues. The CDR3 DNA reads as TGTGCCAGTCGGAACAGGGGGCTCGGCAATCAGCCCCAGCATTTT. This codes for CASRNRGLGNQPQHF.

The CDR3 DNA follows: TGTGCCAGCAGTCCCACTCTGGACTATGGCTACACCTTC. As protein: CASSPTLDYGYTF. The V and J genes are TRBV5-4 and TRBJ1-2; D gene unclear. Germline CDR1 is SGHNT and CDR2 is YYREEE (reference sequence). Trimming took off 5 bases at V and 3 bases at J, with 11 bases between the two ends. This CDR3 region has 13 residues.

The V call is TRBV7-2, the J call TRBJ2-7; 7 bases match TRBD2. Germline V CDR1 and CDR2: SGHTA, FQGNSA. The CDR3 has 15 residues. V lost 0 bases to trimming and J lost 2 bases; unmatched junction nucleotides: 4. The CDR3 region is CASSLAMGGAYEQYF. DNA of the CDR3: TGTGCCAGCAGCTTAGCGATGGGGGGGGCCTACGAGCAGTACTTC.

A note on this clone: Other DNA sequences in this specimen translate into the identical CDR3. The genes are TRBV5-1 and TRBJ2-2, with 7 bases aligning to TRBD1. V was pared by 4 bases and J by 1 base, with 4 bases of the junction left unmatched. CDR3 length: 15 residues. Germline V gene data show CDR1 as SGHRS and CDR2 as YFSETQ. CDR3 coding DNA: TGCGCCAGCAGCCCGAGGACAGGGAACACCGGGGAGCTGTTTTTT. Translated: CASSPRTGNTGELFF.

This clone turned up a few times. V gene TRBV6-1 combines with J gene TRBJ1-5; tentatively, D is TRBD1 (6 bases). This CDR3 has 14 residues. The V end was cut by 4 bases, the J end by 7 bases, with 14 bases between. Germline-derived CDR1 and CDR2 are MNHNS and SASEGT. DNA for the CDR3: TGTGCCAGCAGTGGGGCAGGGGACCCCCAGCCCCAGCATTTT. It translates to CASSGAGDPQPQHF.

The V and J genes are TRBV30 and TRBJ2-7, with D possibly being TRBD1 (6 bases). Per the germline V gene, CDR1 is GTSNPN and CDR2 is SVGIG (reference sequence). The CDR3 has 13 amino acids. V was shortened by 4 bases and J by 0 bases, with 10 bases between the two germline ends. The CDR3 DNA is TGTGCCTGGACCCGGGACACCTCCTACGAGCAGTACTTC. This encodes CAWTRDTSYEQYF.